This is a list of T cell receptor beta chains from one sample in a study of PD-1 blockade in classical Hodgkin lymphoma. Repertoires were generated with immunoSEQ multiplex PCR, while TCRdb's copy carries only in-frame clones and drops some. Counted here are 23,000 or so clones, approximately 87% occurring once; the ten biggest clones make up roughly 7.4%. The specimen sequenced was CD8+ T cells from blood. The origin of the receptors is a human donor with classical Hodgkin lymphoma. The CDR3 runs from the conserved cysteine through the conserved F or W. The D gene is left open where the match is weak. Rows may omit the clone size; those that give it use once, few, many or a size class.

V gene,clone size,J gene,D gene,CDR3 DNA,CDR3 protein
TRBV2,NA,TRBJ2-3,NA,TGTGCCAGTGGAGAGGGGTCTAGCACAGATACGCAGTATTTT,CASGEGSSTDTQYF
TRBV6-1,NA,TRBJ1-3,TRBD1,TGTGCCAGCAGCACAGGGGGCGGAAACACCATATATTTT,CASSTGGGNTIYF
TRBV7-9,NA,TRBJ2-2,NA,TGTGCCAGCAGCCCGAGCACCGGGGAGCTGTTTTTT,CASSPSTGELFF
TRBV7-9,NA,TRBJ1-2,NA,TGTGCCAGCAGCTTAGGACAGATCTATGGCTACACCTTC,CASSLGQIYGYTF
TRBV7-2,NA,TRBJ1-5,NA,TGTGCCAGCAGCTTAGATTTAGATTTCCCTAGGTCCTCTCAGCCCCAGCATTTT,CASSLDLDFPRSSQPQHF
TRBV2,once,TRBJ2-1,TRBD2,TGTGCCAGCACCCCGAGGGTAGCGGGAGGGCTCAATGAGCAGTTCTTC,CASTPRVAGGLNEQFF
TRBV6-5,NA,TRBJ2-2,NA,TGTGCCAGCATGGCTCACACCGGGGAGCTGTTTTTT,CASMAHTGELFF
TRBV7-9,NA,TRBJ1-5,NA,TGTGCCAGCAGCTTAGAGTCTCAGCCCCAGCATTTT,CASSLESQPQHF
TRBV4-1,once,TRBJ1-5,NA,TGCGCCAGCAGCCTCTACTACGGGGCGGAAGGCAATCAGCCCCAGCATTTT,CASSLYYGAEGNQPQHF
TRBV4-1,few,TRBJ2-4,NA,TGCGCCAGCAGCCAAGGGACGATAGCCAAAAACATTCAGTACTTC,CASSQGTIAKNIQYF
TRBV25-1,NA,TRBJ1-2,TRBD1,TGTGCCAGCAGTGAGAACCAGGGGGCACGGAGCTACACCTTC,CASSENQGARSYTF
TRBV4-2,once,TRBJ2-1,NA,TGTGCCAGCAGCCAAGATCAGCGCAATGAGCAGTTCTTC,CASSQDQRNEQFF
TRBV5-4,NA,TRBJ2-7,NA,TGTGCCAGCAGCTTTTGGTCTTACGAGCAGTACTTC,CASSFWSYEQYF
TRBV5-4,NA,TRBJ1-4,NA,TGTGCCAGCAGCGGCGCGGGGGATAAACTGTTTTTT,CASSGAGDKLFF
TRBV28,NA,TRBJ2-7,NA,TGTGCCAGCAGTCCTCAGGGTTCCTTTTACGAGCAGTACTTC,CASSPQGSFYEQYF
TRBV19,NA,TRBJ1-5,NA,TGTGCCAGTAAAACCGGGAGGGATCAGCCCCAGCATTTT,CASKTGRDQPQHF
TRBV7-2,NA,TRBJ2-5,TRBD2,TGTGCCAGCAGCTCCAGCGGGGGGGCCTTAGAGACCCAGTACTTC,CASSSSGGALETQYF
TRBV5-1,few,TRBJ1-2,NA,TGCGCCAGCAGCTCAGGACATGGCTATGGCTACACCTTC,CASSSGHGYGYTF
TRBV27,NA,TRBJ2-3,NA,TGTGCCAGCAGCACCCTGGGCGCAGATACGCAGTATTTT,CASSTLGADTQYF
TRBV15,NA,TRBJ1-1,TRBD1,TGTGCCACCAGCAGAAAAGGGGGCCTGAGAACTGAAGCTTTCTTT,CATSRKGGLRTEAFF
TRBV18,NA,TRBJ2-3,TRBD2,TGTGCCAGCTCACCAGGGGCGGGAGGGCCCCGCACAGATACGCAGTATTTT,CASSPGAGGPRTDTQYF
TRBV6-6,NA,TRBJ2-7,NA,TGTGCCAGCAGTTACTCTTGGGAAGGTGGCGAGCAGTACTTC,CASSYSWEGGEQYF
TRBV12-5,NA,TRBJ1-2,TRBD1,TGTGCTAGTGGTAACTCCGACAGGGGGACCTATGGCTACACCTTC,CASGNSDRGTYGYTF
TRBV14,NA,TRBJ1-1,NA,TGTGCCAGCAACATACTACCCGGCACTGAAGCTTTCTTT,CASNILPGTEAFF
TRBV28,NA,TRBJ1-5,NA,TGTGCCAGCAGTTTGACTGGACAGCAGGATTTT,CASSLTGQQDF
TRBV4-3,NA,TRBJ1-6,NA,TGCGCCAGCAGCCGTAATCGGAATTCACCCCTCCACTTT,CASSRNRNSPLHF
TRBV29-1,NA,TRBJ2-1,NA,TGCAGCGTCTTGGCTTCGCCCTCCTACAATGAGCAGTTCTTC,CSVLASPSYNEQFF
TRBV27,NA,TRBJ2-7,TRBD1,TGTGCCAGCAACGAATCGGGACAGGGCAACGAGCAGTACTTC,CASNESGQGNEQYF
TRBV5-1,once,TRBJ2-3,NA,TGCGCCAGCAGCTGGCCTTCGGAACGGTCGTCAGATACGCAGTATTTT,CASSWPSERSSDTQYF
TRBV10-1,few,TRBJ1-1,NA,TGCGCCAGCAGAATTGAGACGACTGAAGCTTTCTTT,CASRIETTEAFF
TRBV4-3,NA,TRBJ1-1,NA,TGCGCCAGCAGCCAAACGGGAGGGGAAGCTTTCTTT,CASSQTGGEAFF
TRBV27,NA,TRBJ1-2,TRBD1,TGTGCCAGCAGTCACCGACAGGGGGCATTTCCGGCGAGTGGCTACACCTTC,CASSHRQGAFPASGYTF
TRBV27,NA,TRBJ1-2,NA,TGTGCCCACGGGACCAACCGAATCGGCTACACCTTC,CAHGTNRIGYTF
TRBV6-5,NA,TRBJ2-5,TRBD1,TGTGCCAGCAGTGATACGACAGGGAGCAAGACCCAGTACTTC,CASSDTTGSKTQYF
TRBV7-2,NA,TRBJ2-1,TRBD2,TGTGCCAGCAGCTTAGAGCGGGAGGATGATGAGCAGTTCTTC,CASSLEREDDEQFF
TRBV6-1,NA,TRBJ1-1,TRBD1,TGTGCCAGCACCGGAAGGACAGGCACAATTGAAGCTTTCTTT,CASTGRTGTIEAFF
TRBV27,NA,TRBJ2-7,NA,TGTGCCAGCAGTTTATCCGAAACCTACGAGCAGTACTTC,CASSLSETYEQYF
TRBV6-6,NA,TRBJ2-7,NA,TGTGCCAGCAGTCACCGGGGGGAGCAGTACTTC,CASSHRGEQYF
TRBV7-6,once,TRBJ1-1,NA,TGTGCCAGCAGCTTAACCCCGGGACTCCAGAGGGACACTGAAGCTTTCTTT,CASSLTPGLQRDTEAFF
TRBV5-1,NA,TRBJ1-6,TRBD1,TGCGCCAGCAGCTTGCGGCCCCTGACAGGGGACAATTCACCCCTCCACTTT,CASSLRPLTGDNSPLHF
TRBV5-1,NA,TRBJ2-7,TRBD2,TGCGCCAGCAGCGAGGTCGCGGGAGCGGGATACGAGCAGTACTTC,CASSEVAGAGYEQYF
TRBV5-1,NA,TRBJ2-7,TRBD2,TGCGCCAGCAGCTTGGAGGCAGGGAGGGCCTACGAGCAGTACTTC,CASSLEAGRAYEQYF
TRBV5-4,NA,TRBJ2-1,TRBD2,TGTGCCAGCAGCTTCATACTAGCGCAGAACAATGAGCAGTTCTTC,CASSFILAQNNEQFF
TRBV6-6,NA,TRBJ2-5,NA,TGTGCCAGCAGTTACCTGTTGGGGCAAGAGACCCAGTACTTC,CASSYLLGQETQYF
TRBV29-1,once,TRBJ2-5,TRBD2,TGCAGCGTTAGCGGGACCTACCCCCTCCCGCCCGGCCCCGTCCCCAAAGGGGTATGGGAGACCCAGTACTTC,CSVSGTYPLPPGPVPKGVWETQYF